The 5 T cell receptor beta chains below all came from one sample that was sequenced in a study of shared T cell receptors in the human thymus. Clones were read by immunoSEQ multiplex PCR, and TCRdb kept only the in-frame ones, dropping some. The sample lists about 660,000 clones; 85% to 90% were seen once. The same specimen was also included in a second study, on human thymus T cells.

Sequencing was done on a sample of thymocytes. Source of these receptors: a boy in the first two years of life with a congenital heart defect.

The genes are TRBV28 and TRBJ2-3; 8 bases line up with TRBD2. CDR1 is MDHEN, CDR2 SYDVKM, per germline. This CDR3 region has 20 residues. The junction had 22 bases not matched to a gene; V was cut back by 8 bases and J by 0 bases. The CDR3 here is CASRGGREKPIHFSTDTQYF. In DNA form, the CDR3 reads TGTGCCAGCCGCGGGGGGCGGGAGAAGCCCATCCACTTCAGCACAGATACGCAGTATTTT.

The chain carries TRBV15 and TRBJ2-4; no definite D call. The CDR3 spans 17 residues. Germline assignment: CDR1 LNHNV and CDR2 YYDKDF (reference sequence). Trimming shortened V by 0 bases and J by 0 bases, and 12 bases separated the two germline ends. The CDR3 sequence: CATSRDHYHGAKNIQYF. The CDR3 DNA reads TGTGCCACCAGCAGAGATCACTACCACGGAGCCAAAAACATTCAGTACTTC. Complete variable domain (other parts from reference TRBV15 and TRBJ2-4): DAMVIQNPRYQVTQFGKPVTLSCSQTLNHNVMYWYQQKSSQAPKLLFHYYDKDFNNEADTPDNFQSRRPNTSFCFLDIRSPGLGDTAMYLCATSRDHYHGAKNIQYFGAGTRLSVL.

The chain recombines TRBV4-3 with TRBJ1-5, with 7 bases identical to TRBD1. Germline CDR1 and CDR2: LGHNA and YSLEER. V trimming: 0 bases; J trimming: 2 bases; junction bases outside the gene matches: 4. This CDR3 spans 16 amino acids. The CDR3 bases are TGCGCCAGCAGCCAAGAGGATGACAGGGGCAATCAGCCCCAGCATTTT. Protein: CASSQEDDRGNQPQHF.

This clone has just one count. The chain carries TRBV29-1 and TRBJ1-2; 10 bases map to TRBD1. Trimming cost V 6 bases and J 5 bases; bases outside gene matches: 6. The CDR3 length is 13 residues. Germline CDR1 SQVTM, CDR2 ANQGSEA. In DNA, the CDR3 is TGCAGCGTCTGGGGGACAGGGGTTTATGGCTACACCTTC. This codes for CSVWGTGVYGYTF.

The rearrangement joins TRBV4-3 to TRBJ1-3; tentatively, D is TRBD1 (5 bases). The CDR3 is 22 amino acids. Germline V gene lookup returns CDR1 LGHNA and CDR2 YSLEER. Trimming removed 3 bases at V and 2 bases at J, with 32 bases between. Written as DNA, the CDR3 is TGCGCCAGCAGCCACGGTCAAGGCCGGAGACCGGGCACCTCAGGGACTGGAAACACCATATATTTT. Translated: CASSHGQGRRPGTSGTGNTIYF.